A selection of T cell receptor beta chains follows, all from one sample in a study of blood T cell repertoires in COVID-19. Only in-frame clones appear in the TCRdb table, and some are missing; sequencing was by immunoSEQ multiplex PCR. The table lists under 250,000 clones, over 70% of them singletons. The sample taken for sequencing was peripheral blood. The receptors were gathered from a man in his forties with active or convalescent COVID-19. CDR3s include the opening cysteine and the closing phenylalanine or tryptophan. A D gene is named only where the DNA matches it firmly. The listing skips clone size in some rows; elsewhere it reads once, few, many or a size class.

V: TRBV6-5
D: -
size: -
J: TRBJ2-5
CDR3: CASSSTGLIETQYF
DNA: TGTGCCAGCAGTTCGACAGGCCTTATAGAGACCCAGTACTTC

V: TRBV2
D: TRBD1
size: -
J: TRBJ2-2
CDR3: CASGRTGRNTGELFF
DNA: TGTGCCAGCGGACGGACAGGGAGAAACACCGGGGAGCTGTTTTTT

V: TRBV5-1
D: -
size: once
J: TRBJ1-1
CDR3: CASSLRPEQGSTEAFF
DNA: TGCGCCAGCAGCTTGAGGCCAGAGCAGGGCAGCACTGAAGCTTTCTTT

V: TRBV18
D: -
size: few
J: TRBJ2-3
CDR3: CASSRPDTTDTQYF
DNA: TGTGCCAGCTCACGACCGGACACCACAGATACGCAGTATTTT

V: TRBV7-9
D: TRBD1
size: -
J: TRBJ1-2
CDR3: CASSPGTGMGRGYTF
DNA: TGTGCCAGCAGCCCCGGGACAGGGATGGGGCGCGGCTACACCTTC

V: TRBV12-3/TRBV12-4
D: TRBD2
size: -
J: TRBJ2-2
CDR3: CGVAGSNTGELFF
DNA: TGTGGAGTAGCGGGGTCGAACACCGGGGAGCTGTTTTTT

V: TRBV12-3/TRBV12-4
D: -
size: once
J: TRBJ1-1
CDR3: CASSLFRGTEAFF
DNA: TGTGCCAGCAGCTTATTTCGGGGCACTGAAGCTTTCTTT

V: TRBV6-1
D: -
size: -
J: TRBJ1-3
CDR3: CASSEQGTGNTIYF
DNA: TGTGCCAGCAGTGAACAGGGGACTGGAAACACCATATATTTT

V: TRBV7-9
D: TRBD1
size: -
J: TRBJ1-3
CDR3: CASSPGQISGNTIYF
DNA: TGTGCCAGCAGCCCGGGACAGATCTCTGGAAACACCATATATTTT

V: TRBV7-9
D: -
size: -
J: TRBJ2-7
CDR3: CASSPGGAAFGGYF
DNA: TGTGCCAGCAGCCCTGGGGGGGCAGCCTTCGGGGGATACTTC

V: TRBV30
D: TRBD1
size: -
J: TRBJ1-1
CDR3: CAWSAQTGGTAFF
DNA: TGTGCCTGGAGTGCCCAGACAGGGGGCACGGCTTTCTTT

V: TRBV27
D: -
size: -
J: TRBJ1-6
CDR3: CASSLFRVDNSPLHF
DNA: TGTGCCAGCAGTTTATTCCGGGTAGACAATTCACCCCTCCACTTT

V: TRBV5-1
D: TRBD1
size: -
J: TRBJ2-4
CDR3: CASSTRTGLNIQYF
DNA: TGCGCCAGCAGCACCCGGACAGGGTTAAACATTCAGTACTTC

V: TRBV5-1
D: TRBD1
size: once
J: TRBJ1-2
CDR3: CASSWLTGEDGYTF
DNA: TGCGCCAGCAGTTGGCTAACAGGGGAGGATGGCTACACCTTC

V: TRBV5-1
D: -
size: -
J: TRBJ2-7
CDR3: CASSFRDPTYEQYF
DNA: TGCGCCAGCAGCTTCAGGGATCCGACCTACGAGCAGTACTTC

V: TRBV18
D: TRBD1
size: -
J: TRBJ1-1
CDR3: CASSPPTGGGYTEAFF
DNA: TGTGCCAGCTCACCACCGACAGGGGGAGGGTACACTGAAGCTTTCTTT